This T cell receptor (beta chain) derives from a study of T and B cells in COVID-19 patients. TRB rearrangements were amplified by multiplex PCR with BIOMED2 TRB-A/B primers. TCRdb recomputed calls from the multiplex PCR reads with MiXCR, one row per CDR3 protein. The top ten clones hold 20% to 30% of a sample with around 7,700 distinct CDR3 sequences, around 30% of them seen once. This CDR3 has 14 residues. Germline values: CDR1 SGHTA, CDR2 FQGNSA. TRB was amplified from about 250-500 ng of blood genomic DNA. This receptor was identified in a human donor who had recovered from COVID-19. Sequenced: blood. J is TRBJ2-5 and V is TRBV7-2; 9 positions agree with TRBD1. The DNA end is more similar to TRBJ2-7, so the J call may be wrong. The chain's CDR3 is CASSLGTGELEQYF. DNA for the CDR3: TGTGCCAGCAGCTTAGGGACAGGGGAGCTCGAGCAGTACTTC.